This entry features one T cell receptor beta chain sequence. These data originate in a study of blood T cell repertoires in COVID-19. Libraries were prepared by immunoSEQ multiplex PCR; TCRdb keeps only in-frame clonotypes and omits some of them. Among 180,000 or so clones listed, around 88% were seen once. The receptor was isolated from a woman aged 25 to 45 who had recovered from COVID-19. Sequencing was performed on PBMCs or T cells enriched from blood (not recorded which).

This CDR3 is CASRSPAGATGELFF. The CDR3 DNA reads TGTGCCAGCAGATCCCCCGCGGGAGCCACCGGGGAGCTGTTTTTT. This chain connects TRBV6-5 to TRBJ2-2, with TRBD2 matching over 7 bases. CDR3 length: 15 amino acids. Germline lookup yields CDR1 MNHEY and CDR2 SVGAGI. The ends lost 6 bases at V and 4 bases at J; junction bases unmatched: 8.